The T cell receptor beta chain described here comes from a study of T-cell memory formation after mild COVID-19. About the study: Each donor largely had its own TCR clusters. Study-wide findings and caveats: Pre-infection memory held some responding clones, suggesting pre-existing cross-reactive T cells responded.

The V segment lost 3 bases and the J segment 2 bases; nucleotides outside the gene matches: 5. CDR3 length: 18 amino acids. Germline V gene sequence: CDR1 KGHSH, CDR2 LQKENI. In regard to this clonotype: The antigen remains undetermined.

A 5'RACE reaction primed in the constant segment made cDNA libraries of TCR alpha and TCR beta, and these carried sample barcodes and UMIs. MiXCR, run by TCRdb on the 5' RACE reads, gives a single entry per CDR3 protein. This table holds about 410,000 distinct CDR3 sequences, 15% to 20% found once. The sequenced material came from PBMCs or a T cell subset sorted from them (not recorded which). The chain couples TRBV18 to TRBJ2-3; 16 positions agree with TRBD2. This TCR was recovered from a man younger than 35 who had mild COVID-19 (a few samples of this study predate the infection). Cell type and time point are not known. The CDR3 loop is CASSPGLAGGLLTDTQYF. The CDR3 coding sequence is TGTGCCAGCTCACCGGGACTAGCGGGGGGGCTTCTCACAGATACGCAGTATTTT. The full variable domain, rest sourced from reference TRBV18 and TRBJ2-3, is NAGVMQNPRHLVRRRGQEARLRCSPMKGHSHVYWYRQLPEEGLKFMVYLQKENIIDESGMPKERFSAEFPKEGPSILRIQQVVRGDSAAYFCASSPGLAGGLLTDTQYFGPGTRLTVL.